Below, 24 T cell receptor beta chains from the same sample are listed, as sequenced in a study of PD-L1 blockade in urothelial cancer. Produced via immunoSEQ multiplex PCR; TCRdb's table is partial and in-frame only. The sample shows roughly 120,000 clones, roughly 91% of them seen only once. Described time point: peripheral blood 6 weeks after treatment start. The sequences come from PBMCs, collected around atezolizumab (anti-PD-L1) treatment. Receptors originate from a man aged 55 to 69 with urothelial cancer.

This sequence joins TRBV28 and TRBJ1-2, with 7 bases identical to TRBD1. Germline assignment: CDR1 MDHEN and CDR2 SYDVKM. Trimming removed 5 bases from V and 7 bases from J; junction bases left unmatched: 7. The CDR3 covers 13 residues. The DNA for the CDR3 is TGTGCCAGCAGTCTCTCTCAGGGGGGTGGCTACACCTTC. Residues: CASSLSQGGGYTF.

The chain recombines TRBV28 with TRBJ1-2; the D is unclear. CDR1 is MDHEN, CDR2 SYDVKM, per germline. V was shortened by 5 bases and J by 2 bases, with 15 bases between the two germline ends. The CDR3 extends over 15 amino acids. The CDR3 sequence is CASSPPAGPNYGYTF. The CDR3, as DNA: TGTGCCAGCAGTCCTCCCGCAGGCCCCAACTATGGCTACACCTTC.

In this sample, this clone turned up a few times. The chain links TRBV27 to TRBJ2-3; D is ambiguous. The germline CDR1 and CDR2 sequences are MNHEY and SMNVEV (reference sequence). The CDR3 is 12 residues long. V lost 6 bases and J 6 bases, leaving 10 bases between the germline ends. The CDR3 DNA is TGTGCCAGCAGACATAAGTGGGATACGCAGTATTTT. The encoded protein is CASRHKWDTQYF.

The chain combines TRBV2 with TRBJ1-6, with 7 bases identical to TRBD1. The CDR3 length is 13 residues. The germline CDR1 and CDR2 sequences are SNHLY and FYNNEI. After removal of 6 bases from V and 10 bases from J, the junction contained 6 bases not matched to a gene. In DNA form, the CDR3 reads TGTGCCAGCAGACGGGACAGTGGCTCACCCCTCCACTTT. This translates into CASRRDSGSPLHF. Using reference TRBV2 and TRBJ1-6 for the parts outside the CDR3, the full variable domain is EPEVTQTPSHQVTQMGQEVILRCVPISNHLYFYWYRQILGQKVEFLVSFYNNEISEKSEIFDDQFSVERPDGSNFTLKIRSTKLEDSAMYFCASRRDSGSPLHFGNGTRLTVT.

The chain has TRBV27 and TRBJ1-1; D unclear. Per the germline V gene, CDR1 is MNHEY and CDR2 is SMNVEV (reference sequence). The V and J ends lost 0 bases and 5 bases respectively, with 7 bases between them. The CDR3 consists of 13 residues. The CDR3 is CASSLSWRTEAFF. Here the CDR3 DNA reads TGTGCCAGCAGTTTATCCTGGAGGACTGAAGCTTTCTTT.

This clone has only one observation. This rearrangement joins TRBV5-1 to TRBJ2-3; no clear D gene. CDR3 size: 14 residues. V shed 2 bases and J shed 1 base, with 8 bases lying between them. CDR1 and CDR2 (germline): SGHRS, YFSETQ. The CDR3 is CASSLESGTDTQYF. DNA for the CDR3: TGCGCCAGCAGCTTAGAATCAGGCACAGATACGCAGTATTTT.

V is TRBV7-8 and J is TRBJ1-2; unclear D gene. V was cut by 0 bases and J by 0 bases, with 8 bases left in between. This CDR3 is 15 amino acids long. The V gene's germline CDR1 is SGHVS and CDR2 FQNEAQ. CDR3 in amino acids: CASSLAATANYGYTF. The DNA for the CDR3 is TGTGCCAGCAGCTTAGCAGCGACCGCTAACTATGGCTACACCTTC.

The CDR3 spells CASSLSYEQYF. Written as DNA, the CDR3 is TGTGCCAGCAGCCTGTCCTACGAGCAGTACTTC. V is TRBV13 and J is TRBJ2-7, with D hard to call. This CDR3 is 11 amino acids long. CDR1 PRHDT and CDR2 FYEKMQ come from the germline V gene (reference sequence). Trimming removed 5 bases at V and 1 base at J, with 3 bases between.

The V call is TRBV19, the J call TRBJ2-2, with 7 bases fitting TRBD2. V was pared by 1 base and J by 4 bases, with 6 bases of the junction left unmatched. Germline V CDR1 and CDR2: LNHDA, SQIVND (reference sequence). There are 16 residues in the CDR3. The CDR3 sequence is CASSIVGRETTGELFF. CDR3 DNA: TGTGCCAGTAGTATAGTGGGGCGGGAGACCACCGGGGAGCTGTTTTTT.

The chain is built from TRBV2 and TRBJ2-2; 11 nucleotides align to TRBD2. CDR1 is SNHLY, CDR2 FYNNEI, per germline. The V and J ends lost 8 bases and 7 bases, in that order; junction bases with no gene match: 12. CDR3 length: 16 amino acids. The chain's CDR3 is CASSTVAGGYFGELFF. The CDR3 coding sequence is TGTGCCAGCTCAACCGTAGCGGGAGGGTACTTCGGGGAGCTGTTTTTT.

This rearrangement joins TRBV5-1 to TRBJ2-7; the D gene is possibly TRBD2 (5 bases). Germline V gene sequence: CDR1 SGHRS, CDR2 YFSETQ. CDR3 length: 17 amino acids. The V gene lost 0 bases and the J gene lost 3 bases, with 19 bases spanning the gap. CDR3 DNA sequence: TGCGCCAGCAGCTTGGTCCCCGGGGTGGGCGAATTCTACGAGCAGTACTTC. Residues: CASSLVPGVGEFYEQYF.

The chain is built from TRBV4-3 and TRBJ2-5; D is perhaps TRBD1 (5 bases). The CDR3 is 13 amino acids. In germline, CDR1 is LGHNA, CDR2 YSLEER. The ends were cut back, 2 bases at V and 5 bases at J, with 9 bases in the middle. In nucleotides, the CDR3 is TGCGCCAGCAGCCAATATGGGGCGGAGACCCAGTACTTC. It encodes CASSQYGAETQYF.

CDR3 nucleotide sequence: TGTGCCAGCAGCGACCCCAGGGGTGGAAACACCATATATTTT. Its protein product is CASSDPRGGNTIYF. The J gene is TRBJ1-3, the V gene TRBV9; the D gene is possibly TRBD1 (6 bases). V shed 3 bases and J shed 3 bases, with 10 bases lying between them. This CDR3 has 14 residues. Germline CDR1 SGDLS, CDR2 YYNGEE.

This clone was seen ten or more times. The chain has TRBV25-1 and TRBJ2-3; TRBD1 matches 9 bases. The CDR3 runs 13 residues. Trimming removed 9 bases from V and 8 bases from J; junction bases left unmatched: 9. CDR1 and CDR2 (germline): MGHDK, SYGVNS. The CDR3 sequence: CASSLPTGGTQYF. CDR3 DNA: TGTGCCAGTTCCCTCCCGACAGGGGGTACGCAGTATTTT.

The genes are TRBV27 and TRBJ1-3, with no clear D. V shed 6 bases and J shed 1 base, with 16 bases lying between them. Germline V gives CDR1 MNHEY, CDR2 SMNVEV (reference sequence). The CDR3 totals 16 residues. CDR3 bases: TGTGCCAGCAGCCGAGGTTCACGGGGATCTGGAAACACCATATATTTT. Its translation is CASSRGSRGSGNTIYF.

The chain links TRBV7-9 to TRBJ1-2; the D gene is possibly TRBD1 (6 bases). This CDR3 spans 13 amino acids. V shed 3 bases and J shed 4 bases, with 9 bases lying between them. Germline CDR1 is SEHNR and CDR2 is FQNEAQ (reference sequence). The CDR3 DNA is TGTGCCAGCAGCTTTGTGGACAGCTATGGCTACACCTTC. Translation gives CASSFVDSYGYTF.

V is TRBV11-3 and J is TRBJ2-7, with TRBD1 matching over 7 bases. The CDR3 runs to 14 residues. After removal of 8 bases from V and 7 bases from J, the junction contained 14 bases not matched to a gene. CDR1 and CDR2 (germline): SGHNT, YENEEA. CDR3 sequence reads: CASGQDPSQGEQYF. In DNA, the CDR3 is TGTGCCAGCGGACAGGACCCATCTCAGGGAGAGCAGTACTTC.

The table lists this clone with a count of one. The chain combines TRBV4-2 with TRBJ2-3; D is perhaps TRBD2 (5 bases). Germline CDR1 is LGHNA and CDR2 is YNFKEQ. Trimming pared 0 bases from V and 12 bases from J, leaving 13 bases between. The CDR3 is 13 residues long. CDR3 loop: CASSQDLTGKQYF. The CDR3 bases are TGTGCCAGCAGCCAAGATTTAACGGGGAAACAGTATTTT.

J is TRBJ2-1 and V is TRBV5-6; the D gene is possibly TRBD1 (5 bases). V dropped 0 bases and J dropped 1 base, with 11 bases sitting between them. There are 16 residues in the CDR3. Germline V gene sequence: CDR1 SGHDT, CDR2 YYEEEE. The CDR3: CASSLEGVGSYNEQFF. CDR3 bases: TGTGCCAGCAGCTTGGAAGGGGTTGGGTCCTACAATGAGCAGTTCTTC.

The V gene is TRBV5-1, the J gene TRBJ2-5; possible D gene TRBD2, 6 bases. Between the trimmed V and J ends, which lost 2 bases and 1 base, there was a span of 6 bases. The germline CDR1 and CDR2 sequences are SGHRS and YFSETQ. The CDR3 totals 13 residues. The CDR3 spells CASSFGGQETQYF. In DNA form, the CDR3 reads TGCGCCAGCAGCTTCGGGGGCCAAGAGACCCAGTACTTC.

The gene calls are TRBV5-6 and TRBJ2-3; tentatively, D is TRBD2 (5 bases). In germline, CDR1 is SGHDT, CDR2 YYEEEE. V was cut by 2 bases and J by 6 bases, with 22 bases left in between. The CDR3 contains 17 residues. The CDR3 region is CASSLPQRESLPDTQYF. Written as DNA, the CDR3 is TGTGCCAGCAGCTTACCGCAGAGGGAGTCCCTCCCCGATACGCAGTATTTT.

Comment on this clone: Mismatch with germline at one junction end may stem from a read error. The rearrangement joins TRBV7-7 to TRBJ2-7; TRBD1 matches 12 bases. Germline V lookup: CDR1 SSHAT, CDR2 FNYEAQ (reference sequence). The CDR3 runs 15 residues. In DNA, the CDR3 is TGTGCTAGCAGCCAAGGGACAGGGGGCCCCTACGAGCAGTACTTC. This gives the protein CASSQGTGGPYEQYF. The whole variable domain, remainder taken from reference TRBV7-7 and TRBJ2-7, is GAGVSQSPRYKVTKRGQDVTLRCDPISSHATLYWYQQALGQGPEFLTYFNYEAQPDKSGLPSDRFSAERPEGSISTLTIQRTEQRDSAMYRCASSQGTGGPYEQYFGPGTRLTVT.

The chain has TRBV28 and TRBJ2-5; 8 bases map to TRBD1. Germline CDR1 reads MDHEN; CDR2 reads SYDVKM. The CDR3 extends over 13 amino acids. With 6 bases clipped from V and 4 bases from J, the junction kept 4 bases outside the gene matches. CDR3 region: CASRTGALETQYF. The CDR3 nucleotides are TGTGCCAGCAGGACAGGGGCGTTAGAGACCCAGTACTTC.

The rearrangement joins TRBV19 to TRBJ2-7; 7 nucleotides align to TRBD1. Unmatched junction bases numbered 7, after V lost 6 bases and J lost 2 bases. Germline CDR1 reads LNHDA; CDR2 reads SQIVND (reference sequence). This CDR3 is 14 amino acids long. CDR3 nucleotides: TGTGCCAGTAGCATTAGGGGGCAGCCCTACGAGCAGTACTTC. Amino acid sequence: CASSIRGQPYEQYF.